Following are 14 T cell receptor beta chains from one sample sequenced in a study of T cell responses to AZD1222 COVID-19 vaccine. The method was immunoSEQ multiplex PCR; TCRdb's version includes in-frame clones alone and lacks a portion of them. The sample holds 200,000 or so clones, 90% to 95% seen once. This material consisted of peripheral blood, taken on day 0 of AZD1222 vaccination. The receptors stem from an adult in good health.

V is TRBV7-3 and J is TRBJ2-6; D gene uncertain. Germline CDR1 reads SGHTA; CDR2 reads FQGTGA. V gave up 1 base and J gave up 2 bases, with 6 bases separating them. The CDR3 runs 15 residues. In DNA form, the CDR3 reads TGTGCCAGCAGCTTAAACAGCGCTGGGGCCAACGTCCTGACTTTC. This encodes CASSLNSAGANVLTF.

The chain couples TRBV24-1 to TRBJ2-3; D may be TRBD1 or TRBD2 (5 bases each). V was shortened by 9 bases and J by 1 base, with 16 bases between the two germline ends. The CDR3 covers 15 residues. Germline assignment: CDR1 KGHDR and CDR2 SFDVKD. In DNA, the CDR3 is TGTGCCACCGGGCGAGTTGGGACGGGCACAGATACGCAGTATTTT. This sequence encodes CATGRVGTGTDTQYF.

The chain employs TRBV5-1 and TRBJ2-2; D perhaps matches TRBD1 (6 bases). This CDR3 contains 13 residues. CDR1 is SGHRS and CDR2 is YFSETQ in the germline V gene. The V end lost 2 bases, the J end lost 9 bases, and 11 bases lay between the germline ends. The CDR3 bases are TGCGCCAGCAGCTTTGCAGGGGCCCGGGAGCTGTTTTTT. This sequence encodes CASSFAGARELFF.

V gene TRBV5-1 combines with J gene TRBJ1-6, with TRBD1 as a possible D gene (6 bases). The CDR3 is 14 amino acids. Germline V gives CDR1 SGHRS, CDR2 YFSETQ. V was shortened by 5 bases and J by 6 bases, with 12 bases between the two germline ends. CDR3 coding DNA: TGCGCCAGCAGATCAGGGGTAGGTAATTCACCCCTCCACTTT. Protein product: CASRSGVGNSPLHF.

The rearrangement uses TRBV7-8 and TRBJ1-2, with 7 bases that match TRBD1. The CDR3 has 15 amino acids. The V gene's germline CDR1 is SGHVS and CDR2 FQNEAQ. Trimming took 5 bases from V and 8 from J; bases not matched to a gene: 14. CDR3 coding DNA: TGTGCCAGCAGCCACCAGACAGGGTGGACGGAAGGCTACACCTTC. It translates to CASSHQTGWTEGYTF.

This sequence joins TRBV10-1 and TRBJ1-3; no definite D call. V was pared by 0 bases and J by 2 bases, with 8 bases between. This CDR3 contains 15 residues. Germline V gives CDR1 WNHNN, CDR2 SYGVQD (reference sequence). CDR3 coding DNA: TGCGCCAGCAGTGAGTCGGGAACCCCTGGAAACACCATATATTTT. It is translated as CASSESGTPGNTIYF.

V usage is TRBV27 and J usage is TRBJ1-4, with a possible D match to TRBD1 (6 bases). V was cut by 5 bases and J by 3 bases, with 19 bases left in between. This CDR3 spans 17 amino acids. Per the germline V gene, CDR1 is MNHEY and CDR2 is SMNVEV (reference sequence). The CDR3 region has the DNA TGTGCCAGCAGTCACGCCCCTCACAGGGATCCTAATGAAAAACTGTTTTTT. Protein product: CASSHAPHRDPNEKLFF.

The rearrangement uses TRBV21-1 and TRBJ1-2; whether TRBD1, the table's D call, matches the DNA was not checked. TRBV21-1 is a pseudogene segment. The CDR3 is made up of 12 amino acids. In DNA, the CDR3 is TGTGCCAGCAGCAAGACAGGGGAGGGCTACACCTTC. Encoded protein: CASSKTGEGYTF.

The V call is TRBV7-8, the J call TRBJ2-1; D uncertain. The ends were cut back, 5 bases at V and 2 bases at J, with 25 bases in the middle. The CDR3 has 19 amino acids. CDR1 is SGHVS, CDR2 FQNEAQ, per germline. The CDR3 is CASSPDPFDSQPAYNEQFF. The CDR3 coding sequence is TGTGCCAGCAGCCCGGACCCCTTCGACTCCCAGCCGGCCTACAATGAGCAGTTCTTC.

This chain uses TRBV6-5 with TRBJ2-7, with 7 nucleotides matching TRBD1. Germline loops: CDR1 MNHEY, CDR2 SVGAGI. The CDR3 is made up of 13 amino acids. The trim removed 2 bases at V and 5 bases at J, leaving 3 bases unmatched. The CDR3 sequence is CASSYTGAHEQYF. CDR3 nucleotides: TGTGCCAGCAGTTACACAGGGGCCCACGAGCAGTACTTC.

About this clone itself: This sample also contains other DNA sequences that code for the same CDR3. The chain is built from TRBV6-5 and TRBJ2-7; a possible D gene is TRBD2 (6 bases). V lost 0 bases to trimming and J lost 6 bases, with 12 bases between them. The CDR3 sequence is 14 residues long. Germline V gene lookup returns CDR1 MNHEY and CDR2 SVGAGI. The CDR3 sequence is CASSYSLGLTEQYF. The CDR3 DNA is TGTGCCAGCAGTTACTCCTTGGGACTTACCGAGCAGTACTTC.

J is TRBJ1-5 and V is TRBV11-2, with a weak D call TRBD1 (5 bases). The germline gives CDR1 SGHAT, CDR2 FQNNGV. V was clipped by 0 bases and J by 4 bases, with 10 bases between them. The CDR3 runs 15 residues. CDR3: CASSLEGEGNQPQHF. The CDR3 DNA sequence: TGTGCCAGCAGCTTAGAGGGGGAAGGGAATCAGCCCCAGCATTTT. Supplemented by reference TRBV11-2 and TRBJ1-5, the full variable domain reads EAGVAQSPRYKIIEKRQSVAFWCNPISGHATLYWYQQILGQGPKLLIQFQNNGVVDDSQLPKDRFSAERLKGVDSTLKIQPAKLEDSAVYLCASSLEGEGNQPQHFGDGTRLSIL.

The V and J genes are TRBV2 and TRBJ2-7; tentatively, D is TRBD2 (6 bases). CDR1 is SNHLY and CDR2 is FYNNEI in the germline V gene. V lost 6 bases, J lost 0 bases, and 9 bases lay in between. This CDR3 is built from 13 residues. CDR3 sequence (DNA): TGTGCCAGCAGACGGGGGACCTCCTACGAGCAGTACTTC. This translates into CASRRGTSYEQYF.

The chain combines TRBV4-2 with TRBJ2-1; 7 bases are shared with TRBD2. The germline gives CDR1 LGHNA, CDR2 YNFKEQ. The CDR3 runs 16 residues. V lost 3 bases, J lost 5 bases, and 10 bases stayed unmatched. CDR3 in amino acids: CASSQPTGGGDNEQFF. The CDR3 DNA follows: TGTGCCAGCAGCCAGCCCACCGGTGGGGGGGACAATGAGCAGTTCTTC.